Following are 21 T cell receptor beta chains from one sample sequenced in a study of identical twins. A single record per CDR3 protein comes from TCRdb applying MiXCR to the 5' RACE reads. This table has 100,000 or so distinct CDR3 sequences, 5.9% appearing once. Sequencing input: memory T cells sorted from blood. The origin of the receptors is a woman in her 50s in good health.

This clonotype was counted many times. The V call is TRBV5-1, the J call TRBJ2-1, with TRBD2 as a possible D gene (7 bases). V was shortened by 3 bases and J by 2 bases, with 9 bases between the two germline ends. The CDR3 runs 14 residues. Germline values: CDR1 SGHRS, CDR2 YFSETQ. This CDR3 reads CASSSGGAYNEQFF. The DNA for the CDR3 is TGCGCCAGCAGCTCGGGGGGCGCCTACAATGAGCAGTTCTTC. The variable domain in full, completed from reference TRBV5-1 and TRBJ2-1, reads KAGVTQTPRYLIKTRGQQVTLSCSPISGHRSVSWYQQTPGQGLQFLFEYFSETQRNKGNFPGRFSGRQFSNSRSEMNVSTLELGDSALYLCASSSGGAYNEQFFGPGTRLTVL.

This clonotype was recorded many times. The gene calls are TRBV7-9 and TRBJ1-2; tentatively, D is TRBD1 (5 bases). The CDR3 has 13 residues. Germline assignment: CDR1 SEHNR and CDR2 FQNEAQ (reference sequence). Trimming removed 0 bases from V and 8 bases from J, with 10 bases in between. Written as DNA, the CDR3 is TGTGCCAGCAGCTTAGCAGGGGACGGCGGCTACACCTTC. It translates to CASSLAGDGGYTF.

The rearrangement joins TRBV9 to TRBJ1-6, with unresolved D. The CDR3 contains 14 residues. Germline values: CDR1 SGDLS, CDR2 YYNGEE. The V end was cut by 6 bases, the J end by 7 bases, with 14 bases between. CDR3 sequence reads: CASTGATFNSPLHF. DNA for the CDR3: TGTGCCAGCACGGGAGCAACCTTCAATTCACCCCTCCACTTT.

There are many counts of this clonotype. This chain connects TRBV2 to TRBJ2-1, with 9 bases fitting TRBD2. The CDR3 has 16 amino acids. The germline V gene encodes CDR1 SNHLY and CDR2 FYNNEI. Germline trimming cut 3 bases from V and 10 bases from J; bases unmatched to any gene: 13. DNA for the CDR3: TGTGCCAGCAGTGAGGAACTAGCGGGCCTCTTCTCGGAGCAGTTCTTC. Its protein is CASSEELAGLFSEQFF. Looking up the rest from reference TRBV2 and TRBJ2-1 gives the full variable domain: EPEVTQTPSHQVTQMGQEVILRCVPISNHLYFYWYRQILGQKVEFLVSFYNNEISEKSEIFDDQFSVERPDGSNFTLKIRSTKLEDSAMYFCASSEELAGLFSEQFFGPGTRLTVL.

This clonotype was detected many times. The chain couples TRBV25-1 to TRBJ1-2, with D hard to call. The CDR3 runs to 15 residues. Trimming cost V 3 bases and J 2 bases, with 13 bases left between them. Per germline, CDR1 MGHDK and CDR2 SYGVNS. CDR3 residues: CASSDPLTPNYGYTF. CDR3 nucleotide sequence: TGTGCCAGCAGTGACCCCTTGACACCCAACTATGGCTACACCTTC.

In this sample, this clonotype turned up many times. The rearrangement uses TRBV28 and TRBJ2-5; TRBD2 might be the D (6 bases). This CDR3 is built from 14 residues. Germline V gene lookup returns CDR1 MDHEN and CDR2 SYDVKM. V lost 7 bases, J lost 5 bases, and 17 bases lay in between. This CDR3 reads CASTPGGRMETQYF. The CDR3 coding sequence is TGTGCCAGCACCCCCGGAGGGCGTATGGAGACCCAGTACTTC.

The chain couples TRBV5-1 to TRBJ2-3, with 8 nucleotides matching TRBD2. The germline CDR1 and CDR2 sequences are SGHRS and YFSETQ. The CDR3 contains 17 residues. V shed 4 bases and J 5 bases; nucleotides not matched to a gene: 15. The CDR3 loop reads CASSPSGRAGEVDTQYF. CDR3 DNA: TGCGCCAGCAGCCCCTCGGGGCGAGCGGGAGAGGTAGATACGCAGTATTTT.

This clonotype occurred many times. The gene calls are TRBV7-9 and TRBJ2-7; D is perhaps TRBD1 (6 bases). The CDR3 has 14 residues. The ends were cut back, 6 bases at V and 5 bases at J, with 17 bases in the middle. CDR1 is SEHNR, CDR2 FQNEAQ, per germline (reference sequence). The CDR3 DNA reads TGTGCCAGCAGAGGGACCGGGACAAGTCACGAGCAGTACTTC. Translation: CASRGTGTSHEQYF.

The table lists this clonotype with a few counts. The CDR3 nucleotides are TGTGCCAGCAGCCTCGGACTAGCGGGAACGCGGGAGCAGTTCTTC. It codes for CASSLGLAGTREQFF. V is TRBV12-3 or TRBV12-4 and J is TRBJ2-1; 12 bases are a match to TRBD2. This CDR3 has 15 amino acids. After removal of 6 bases from V and 10 bases from J, the junction contained 10 bases not matched to a gene.

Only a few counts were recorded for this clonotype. CDR3 protein: CSASRTSGYEQYV. CDR3 nucleotide sequence: TGCAGTGCTAGTAGGACTAGCGGCTACGAGCAGTACGTC. This chain connects TRBV20-1 to TRBJ2-7; 10 bases line up with TRBD2. In germline, CDR1 is DFQATT, CDR2 SNEGSKA (reference sequence). V was pared by 3 bases and J by 3 bases, with 2 bases of the junction left unmatched. The CDR3 is 13 residues long.

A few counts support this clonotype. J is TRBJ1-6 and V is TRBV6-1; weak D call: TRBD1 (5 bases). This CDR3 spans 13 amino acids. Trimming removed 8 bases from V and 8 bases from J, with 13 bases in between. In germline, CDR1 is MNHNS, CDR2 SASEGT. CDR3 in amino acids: CASLEDTDSPLHF. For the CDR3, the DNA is TGTGCCAGCTTAGAGGACACAGATTCACCCCTCCACTTT.

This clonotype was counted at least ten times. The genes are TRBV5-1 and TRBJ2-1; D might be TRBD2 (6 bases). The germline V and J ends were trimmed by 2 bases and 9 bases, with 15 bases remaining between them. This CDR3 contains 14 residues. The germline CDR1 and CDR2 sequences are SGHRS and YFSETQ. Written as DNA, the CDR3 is TGCGCCAGCAGCTTAGTGGGAGGCGAGGGTGAGCAGTTCTTC. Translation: CASSLVGGEGEQFF.

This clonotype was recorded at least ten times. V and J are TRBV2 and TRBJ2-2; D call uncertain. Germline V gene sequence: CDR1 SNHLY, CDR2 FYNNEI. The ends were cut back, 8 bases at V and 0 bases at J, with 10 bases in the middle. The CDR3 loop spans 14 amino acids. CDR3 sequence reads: CASRQGPNTGELFF. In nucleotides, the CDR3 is TGTGCCAGCCGGCAAGGGCCGAACACCGGGGAGCTGTTTTTT.

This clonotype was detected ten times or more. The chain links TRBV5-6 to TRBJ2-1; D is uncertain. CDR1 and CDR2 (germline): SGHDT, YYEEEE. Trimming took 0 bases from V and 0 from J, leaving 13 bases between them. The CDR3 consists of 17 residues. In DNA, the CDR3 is TGTGCCAGCAGCTTGGCCTCGAACTACCTCTCCTACAATGAGCAGTTCTTC. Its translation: CASSLASNYLSYNEQFF.

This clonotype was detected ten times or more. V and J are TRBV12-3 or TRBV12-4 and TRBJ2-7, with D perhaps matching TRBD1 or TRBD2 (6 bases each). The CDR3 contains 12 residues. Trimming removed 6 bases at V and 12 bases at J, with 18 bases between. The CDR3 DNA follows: TGTGCCAGCAGCCCGGGGGCCGCAAGGCCGTACTTC. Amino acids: CASSPGAARPYF.

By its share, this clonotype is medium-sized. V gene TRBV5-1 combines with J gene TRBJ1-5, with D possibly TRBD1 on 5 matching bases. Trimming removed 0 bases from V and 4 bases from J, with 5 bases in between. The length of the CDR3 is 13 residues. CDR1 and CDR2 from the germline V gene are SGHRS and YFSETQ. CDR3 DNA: TGCGCCAGCAGCTTGGGACAGAATCAGCCCCAGCATTTT. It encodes CASSLGQNQPQHF. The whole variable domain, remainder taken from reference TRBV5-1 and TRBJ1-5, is KAGVTQTPRYLIKTRGQQVTLSCSPISGHRSVSWYQQTPGQGLQFLFEYFSETQRNKGNFPGRFSGRQFSNSRSEMNVSTLELGDSALYLCASSLGQNQPQHFGDGTRLSIL.

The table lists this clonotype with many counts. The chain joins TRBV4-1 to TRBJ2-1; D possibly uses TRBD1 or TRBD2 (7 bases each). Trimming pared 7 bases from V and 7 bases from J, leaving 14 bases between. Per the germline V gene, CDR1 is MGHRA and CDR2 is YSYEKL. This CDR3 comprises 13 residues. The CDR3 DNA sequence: TGCGCCAGCACCCCAGGGGGGGCGAATGAGCAGTTCTTC. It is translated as CASTPGGANEQFF.

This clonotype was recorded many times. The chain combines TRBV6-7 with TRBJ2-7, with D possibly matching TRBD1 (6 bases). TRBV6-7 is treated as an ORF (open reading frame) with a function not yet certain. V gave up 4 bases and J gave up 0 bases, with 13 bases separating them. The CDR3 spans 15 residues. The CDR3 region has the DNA TGTGCCAGCAGTTCGGACAGCCTATTCTCCTACGAGCAGTACGTC. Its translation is CASSSDSLFSYEQYV.

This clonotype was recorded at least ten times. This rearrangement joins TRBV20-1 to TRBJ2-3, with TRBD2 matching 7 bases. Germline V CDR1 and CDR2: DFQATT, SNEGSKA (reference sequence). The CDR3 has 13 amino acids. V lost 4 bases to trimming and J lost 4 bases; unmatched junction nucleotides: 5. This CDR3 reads CSANGGSSDTQYF. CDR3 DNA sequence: TGCAGTGCTAACGGCGGGAGTTCAGATACGCAGTATTTT.

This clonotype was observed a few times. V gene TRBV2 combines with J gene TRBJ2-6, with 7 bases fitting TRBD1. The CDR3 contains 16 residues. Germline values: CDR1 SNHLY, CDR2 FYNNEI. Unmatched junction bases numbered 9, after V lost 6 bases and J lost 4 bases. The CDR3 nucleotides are TGTGCCAGCAGCCTTACAGGGGTTCCCGGGGCCAACGTCCTGACTTTC. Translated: CASSLTGVPGANVLTF. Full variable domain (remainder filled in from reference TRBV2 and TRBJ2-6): EPEVTQTPSHQVTQMGQEVILRCVPISNHLYFYWYRQILGQKVEFLVSFYNNEISEKSEIFDDQFSVERPDGSNFTLKIRSTKLEDSAMYFCASSLTGVPGANVLTFGAGSRLTVL.

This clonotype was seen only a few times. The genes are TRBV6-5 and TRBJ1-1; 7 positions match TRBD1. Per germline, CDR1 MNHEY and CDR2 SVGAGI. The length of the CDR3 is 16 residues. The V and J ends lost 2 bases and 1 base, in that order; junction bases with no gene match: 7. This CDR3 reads CASSYGPTGANTEAFF. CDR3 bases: TGTGCCAGCAGTTACGGCCCCACAGGGGCGAACACTGAAGCTTTCTTT.